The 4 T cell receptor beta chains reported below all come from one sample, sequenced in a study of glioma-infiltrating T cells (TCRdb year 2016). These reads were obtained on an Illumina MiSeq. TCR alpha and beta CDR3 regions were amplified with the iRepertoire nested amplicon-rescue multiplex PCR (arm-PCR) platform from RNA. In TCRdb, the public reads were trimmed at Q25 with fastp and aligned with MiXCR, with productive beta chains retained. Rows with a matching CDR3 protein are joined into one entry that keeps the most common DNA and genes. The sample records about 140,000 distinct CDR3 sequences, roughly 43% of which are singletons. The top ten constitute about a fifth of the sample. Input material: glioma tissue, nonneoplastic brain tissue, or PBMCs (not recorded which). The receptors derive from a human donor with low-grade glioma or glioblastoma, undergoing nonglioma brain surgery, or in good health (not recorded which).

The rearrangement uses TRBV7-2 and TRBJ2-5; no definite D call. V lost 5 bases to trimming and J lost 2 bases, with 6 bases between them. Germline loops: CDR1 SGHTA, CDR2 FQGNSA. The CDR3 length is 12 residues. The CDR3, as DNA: TGTGCCAGCAGCCAACAGCAAGAGACCCAGTACTTC. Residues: CASSQQQETQYF.

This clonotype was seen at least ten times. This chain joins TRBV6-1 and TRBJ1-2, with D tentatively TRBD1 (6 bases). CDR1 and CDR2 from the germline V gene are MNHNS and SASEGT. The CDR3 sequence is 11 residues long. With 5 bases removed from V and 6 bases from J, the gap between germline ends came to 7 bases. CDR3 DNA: TGTGCCAGCAGTAACAGGGATGGCTACACCTTC. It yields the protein CASSNRDGYTF.

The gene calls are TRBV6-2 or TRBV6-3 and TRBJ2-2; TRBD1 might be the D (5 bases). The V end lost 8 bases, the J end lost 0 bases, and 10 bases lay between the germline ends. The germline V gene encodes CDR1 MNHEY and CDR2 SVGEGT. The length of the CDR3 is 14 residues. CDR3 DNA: TGTGCCAGCGGAATGACAGCGAACACCGGGGAGCTGTTTTTT. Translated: CASGMTANTGELFF.

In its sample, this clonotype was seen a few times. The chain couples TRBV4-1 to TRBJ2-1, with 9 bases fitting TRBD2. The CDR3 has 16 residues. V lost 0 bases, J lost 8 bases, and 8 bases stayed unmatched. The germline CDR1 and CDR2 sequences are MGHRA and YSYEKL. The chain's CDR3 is CASSQDVGGGAYEQFF. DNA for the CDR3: TGCGCCAGCAGCCAAGATGTGGGCGGGGGGGCCTATGAGCAGTTCTTC.